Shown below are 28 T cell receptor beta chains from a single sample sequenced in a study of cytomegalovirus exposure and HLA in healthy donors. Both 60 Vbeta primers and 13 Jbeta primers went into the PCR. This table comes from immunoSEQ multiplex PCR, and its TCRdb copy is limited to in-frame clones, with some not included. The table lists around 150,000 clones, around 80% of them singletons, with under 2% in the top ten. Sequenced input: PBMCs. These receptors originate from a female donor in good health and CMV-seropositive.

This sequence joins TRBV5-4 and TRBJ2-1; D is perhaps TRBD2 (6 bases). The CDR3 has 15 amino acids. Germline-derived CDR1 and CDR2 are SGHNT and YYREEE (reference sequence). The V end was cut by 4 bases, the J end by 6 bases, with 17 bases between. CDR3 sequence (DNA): TGTGCCAGCAGCCGCGCGACGGGACTGCCCAATGAGCAGTTCTTC. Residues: CASSRATGLPNEQFF. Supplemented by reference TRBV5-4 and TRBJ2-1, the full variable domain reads ETGVTQSPTHLIKTRGQQVTLRCSSQSGHNTVSWYQQALGQGPQFIFQYYREEENGRGNFPPRFSGLQFPNYSSELNVNALELDDSALYLCASSRATGLPNEQFFGPGTRLTVL.

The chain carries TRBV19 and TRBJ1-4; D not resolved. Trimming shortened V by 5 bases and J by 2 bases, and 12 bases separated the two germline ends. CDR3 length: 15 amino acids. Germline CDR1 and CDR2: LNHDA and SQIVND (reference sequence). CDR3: CASSVSWSTNEKLFF. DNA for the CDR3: TGTGCCAGTAGTGTTAGTTGGTCTACTAATGAAAAACTGTTTTTT.

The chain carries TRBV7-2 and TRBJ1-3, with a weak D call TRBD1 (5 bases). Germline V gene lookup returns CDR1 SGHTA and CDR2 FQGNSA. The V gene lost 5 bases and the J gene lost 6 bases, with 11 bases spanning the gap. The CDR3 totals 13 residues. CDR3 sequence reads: CASSTQGENTIYF. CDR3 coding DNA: TGTGCCAGCAGCACGCAGGGTGAAAACACCATATATTTT.

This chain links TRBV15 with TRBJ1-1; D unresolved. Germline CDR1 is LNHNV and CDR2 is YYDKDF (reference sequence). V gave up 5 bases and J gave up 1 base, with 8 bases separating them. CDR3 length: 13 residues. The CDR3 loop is CATSERSNTEAFF. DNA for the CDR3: TGTGCCACCAGCGAGCGGTCGAACACTGAAGCTTTCTTT.

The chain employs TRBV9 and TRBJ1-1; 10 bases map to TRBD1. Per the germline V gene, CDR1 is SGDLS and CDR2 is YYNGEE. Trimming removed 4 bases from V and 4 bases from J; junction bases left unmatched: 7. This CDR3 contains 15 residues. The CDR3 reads CASSPGTGVRTEAFF. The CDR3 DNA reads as TGTGCCAGCAGCCCCGGGACAGGGGTTCGCACTGAAGCTTTCTTT.

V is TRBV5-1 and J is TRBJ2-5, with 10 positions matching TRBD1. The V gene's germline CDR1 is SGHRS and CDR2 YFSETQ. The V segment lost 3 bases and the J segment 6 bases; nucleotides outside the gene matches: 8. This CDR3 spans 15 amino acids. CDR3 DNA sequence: TGCGCCAGCAGCTCCGGACAGGGGGGCATTCAGACCCAGTACTTC. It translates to CASSSGQGGIQTQYF.

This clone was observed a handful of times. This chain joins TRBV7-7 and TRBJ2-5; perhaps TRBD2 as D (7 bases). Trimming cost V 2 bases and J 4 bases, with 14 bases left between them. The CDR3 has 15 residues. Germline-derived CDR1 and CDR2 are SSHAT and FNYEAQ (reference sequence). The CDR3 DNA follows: TGTGCCAGCAGCTTAAACGGGGGGCGCGGAGAGACCCAGTACTTC. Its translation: CASSLNGGRGETQYF.

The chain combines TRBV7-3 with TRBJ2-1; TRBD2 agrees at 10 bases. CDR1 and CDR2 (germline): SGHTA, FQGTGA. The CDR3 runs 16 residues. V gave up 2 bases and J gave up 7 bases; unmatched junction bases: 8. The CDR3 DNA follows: TGTGCCAGCAGCTTAGGTCCTAGCGGGAGTTGGAATGAGCAGTTCTTC. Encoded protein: CASSLGPSGSWNEQFF. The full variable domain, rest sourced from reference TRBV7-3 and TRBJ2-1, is GAGVSQTPSNKVTEKGKYVELRCDPISGHTALYWYRQSLGQGPEFLIYFQGTGAADDSGLPNDRFFAVRPEGSVSTLKIQRTERGDSAVYLCASSLGPSGSWNEQFFGPGTRLTVL.

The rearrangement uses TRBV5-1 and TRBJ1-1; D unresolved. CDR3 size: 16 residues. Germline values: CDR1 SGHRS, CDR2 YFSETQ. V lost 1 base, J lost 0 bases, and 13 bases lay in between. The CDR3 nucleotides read TGCGCCAGCAGCTTGTCGGGGAGAATGATGAACACTGAAGCTTTCTTT. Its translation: CASSLSGRMMNTEAFF. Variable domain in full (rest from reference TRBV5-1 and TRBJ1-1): KAGVTQTPRYLIKTRGQQVTLSCSPISGHRSVSWYQQTPGQGLQFLFEYFSETQRNKGNFPGRFSGRQFSNSRSEMNVSTLELGDSALYLCASSLSGRMMNTEAFFGQGTRLTVV.

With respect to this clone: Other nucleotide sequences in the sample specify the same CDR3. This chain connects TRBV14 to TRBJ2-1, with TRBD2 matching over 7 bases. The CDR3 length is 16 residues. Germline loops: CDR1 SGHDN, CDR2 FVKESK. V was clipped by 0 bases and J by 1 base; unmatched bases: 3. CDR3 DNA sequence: TGTGCCAGCAGCCAAGATACGGGAGGTTCCTACAATGAGCAGTTCTTC. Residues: CASSQDTGGSYNEQFF.

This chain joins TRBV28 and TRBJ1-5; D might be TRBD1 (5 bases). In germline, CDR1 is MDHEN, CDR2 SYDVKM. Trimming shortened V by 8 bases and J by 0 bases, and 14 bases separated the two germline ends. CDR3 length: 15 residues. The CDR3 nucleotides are TGTGCCAGCGCCCGGGGGGTTTATAGCAATCAGCCCCAGCATTTT. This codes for CASARGVYSNQPQHF.

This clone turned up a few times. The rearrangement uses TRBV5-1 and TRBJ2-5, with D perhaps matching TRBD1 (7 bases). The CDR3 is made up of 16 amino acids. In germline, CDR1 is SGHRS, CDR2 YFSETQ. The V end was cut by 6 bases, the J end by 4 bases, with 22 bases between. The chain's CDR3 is CASTINPGGQGETQYF. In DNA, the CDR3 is TGCGCCAGCACCATTAATCCAGGGGGGCAAGGAGAGACCCAGTACTTC.

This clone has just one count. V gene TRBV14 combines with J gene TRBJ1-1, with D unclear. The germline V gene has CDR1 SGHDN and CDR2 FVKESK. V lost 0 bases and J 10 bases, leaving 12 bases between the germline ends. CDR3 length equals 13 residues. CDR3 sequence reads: CASSQDYRLLAFF. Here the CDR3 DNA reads TGTGCCAGCAGCCAAGATTATCGTTTGTTAGCTTTCTTT.

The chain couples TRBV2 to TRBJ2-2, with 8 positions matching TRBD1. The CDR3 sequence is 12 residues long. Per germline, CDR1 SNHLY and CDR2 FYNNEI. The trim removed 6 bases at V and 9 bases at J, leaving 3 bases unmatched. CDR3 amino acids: CASRRQGWELFF. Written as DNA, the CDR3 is TGTGCCAGCAGGCGACAGGGGTGGGAGCTGTTTTTT.

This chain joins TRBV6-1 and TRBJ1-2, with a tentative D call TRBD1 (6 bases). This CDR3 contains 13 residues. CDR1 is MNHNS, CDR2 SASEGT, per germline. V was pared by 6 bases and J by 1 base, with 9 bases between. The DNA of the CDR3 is TGTGCCAGCAGCGCGGACAGTAACTATGGCTACACCTTC. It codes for CASSADSNYGYTF.

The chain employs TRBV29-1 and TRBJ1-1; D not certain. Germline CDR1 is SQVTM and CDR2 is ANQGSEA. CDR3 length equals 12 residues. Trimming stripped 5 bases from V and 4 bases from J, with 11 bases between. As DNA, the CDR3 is TGCAGCGTTACGGAGGGAATCACTGAAGCTTTCTTT. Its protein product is CSVTEGITEAFF.

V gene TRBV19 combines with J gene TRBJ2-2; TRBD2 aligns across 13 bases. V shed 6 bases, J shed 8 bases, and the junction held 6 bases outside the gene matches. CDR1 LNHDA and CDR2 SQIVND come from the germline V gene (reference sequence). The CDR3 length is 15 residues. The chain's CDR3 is CASRRTSGSVGELFF. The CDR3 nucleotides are TGTGCCAGTAGACGGACTAGCGGGAGTGTAGGGGAGCTGTTTTTT.

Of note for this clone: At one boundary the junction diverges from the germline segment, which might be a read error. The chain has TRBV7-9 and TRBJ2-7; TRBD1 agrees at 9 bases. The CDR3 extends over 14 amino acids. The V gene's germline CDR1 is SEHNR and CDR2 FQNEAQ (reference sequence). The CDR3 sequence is CSSSPRDRAYEQYF. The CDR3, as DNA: TGTTCCAGCAGCCCCCGGGACAGGGCCTACGAGCAGTACTTC.

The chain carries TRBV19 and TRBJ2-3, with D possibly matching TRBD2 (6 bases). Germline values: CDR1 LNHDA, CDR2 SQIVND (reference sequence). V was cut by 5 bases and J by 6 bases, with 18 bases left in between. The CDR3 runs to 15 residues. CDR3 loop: CASSPGRPAGDTQYF. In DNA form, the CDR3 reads TGTGCCAGTAGTCCCGGTAGGCCGGCGGGGGATACGCAGTATTTT. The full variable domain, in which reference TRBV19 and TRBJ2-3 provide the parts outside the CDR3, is DGGITQSPKYLFRKEGQNVTLSCEQNLNHDAMYWYRQDPGQGLRLIYYSQIVNDFQKGDIAEGYSVSREKKESFPLTVTSAQKNPTAFYLCASSPGRPAGDTQYFGPGTRLTVL.

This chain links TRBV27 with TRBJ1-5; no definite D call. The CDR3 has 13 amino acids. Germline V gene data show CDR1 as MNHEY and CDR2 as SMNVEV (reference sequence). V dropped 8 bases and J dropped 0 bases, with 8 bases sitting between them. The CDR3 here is CASGEDSNQPQHF. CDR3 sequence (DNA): TGTGCCAGCGGGGAGGATAGCAATCAGCCCCAGCATTTT.

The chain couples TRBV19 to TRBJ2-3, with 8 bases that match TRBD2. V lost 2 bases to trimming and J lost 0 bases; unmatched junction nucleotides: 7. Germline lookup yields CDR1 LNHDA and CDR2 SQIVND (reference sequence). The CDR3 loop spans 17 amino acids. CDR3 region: CASSILAGSLSTDTQYF. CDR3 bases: TGTGCCAGTAGTATACTAGCGGGTTCACTAAGCACAGATACGCAGTATTTT.

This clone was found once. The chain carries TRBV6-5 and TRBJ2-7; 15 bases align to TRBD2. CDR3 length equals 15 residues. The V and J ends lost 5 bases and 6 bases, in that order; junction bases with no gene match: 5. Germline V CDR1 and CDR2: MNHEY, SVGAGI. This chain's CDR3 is CASSRPGLAGGEQYF. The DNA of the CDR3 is TGTGCCAGCAGTCGACCGGGACTAGCGGGAGGCGAGCAGTACTTC.

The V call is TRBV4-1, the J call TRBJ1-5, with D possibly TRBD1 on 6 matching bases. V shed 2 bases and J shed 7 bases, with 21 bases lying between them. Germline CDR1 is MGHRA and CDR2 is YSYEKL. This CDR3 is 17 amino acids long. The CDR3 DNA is TGCGCCAGCAGCCAACAGGCCCCCCCGAGGGGGGGGCAGCCCCAGCATTTT. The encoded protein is CASSQQAPPRGGQPQHF.

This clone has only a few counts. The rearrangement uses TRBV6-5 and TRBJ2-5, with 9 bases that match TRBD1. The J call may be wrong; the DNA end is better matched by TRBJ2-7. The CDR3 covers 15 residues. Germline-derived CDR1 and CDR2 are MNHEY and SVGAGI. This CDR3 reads CASRTGTGFLSEQYF. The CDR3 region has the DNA TGTGCCAGCAGAACCGGGACAGGGTTTTTGTCCGAGCAGTACTTC.

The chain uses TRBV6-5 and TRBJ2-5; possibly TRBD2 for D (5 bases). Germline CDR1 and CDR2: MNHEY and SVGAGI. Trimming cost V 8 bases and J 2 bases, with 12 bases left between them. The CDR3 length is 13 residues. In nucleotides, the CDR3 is TGTGCCAGCTCATTGGAGCGGCAAGAGACCCAGTACTTC. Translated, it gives CASSLERQETQYF.

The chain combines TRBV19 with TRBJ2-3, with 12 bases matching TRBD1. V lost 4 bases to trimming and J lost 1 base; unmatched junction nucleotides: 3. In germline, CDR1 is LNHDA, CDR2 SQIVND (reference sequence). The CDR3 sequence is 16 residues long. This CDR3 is CASSRGTGGGTDTQYF. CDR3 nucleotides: TGTGCCAGTAGTAGGGGGACAGGGGGCGGCACAGATACGCAGTATTTT.

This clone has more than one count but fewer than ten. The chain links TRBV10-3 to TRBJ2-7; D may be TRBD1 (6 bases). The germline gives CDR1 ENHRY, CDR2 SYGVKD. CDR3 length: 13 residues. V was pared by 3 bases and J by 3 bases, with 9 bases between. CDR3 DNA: TGTGCCATCAGTGAAAGGGGGAGCTACGAGCAGTACTTC. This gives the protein CAISERGSYEQYF.

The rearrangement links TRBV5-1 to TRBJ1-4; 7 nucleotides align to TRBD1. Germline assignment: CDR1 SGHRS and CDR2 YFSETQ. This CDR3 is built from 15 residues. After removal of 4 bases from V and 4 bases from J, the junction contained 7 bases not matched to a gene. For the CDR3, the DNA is TGCGCCAGCAGCGACCCGACAGGGAGTAATGAAAAACTGTTTTTT. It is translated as CASSDPTGSNEKLFF.